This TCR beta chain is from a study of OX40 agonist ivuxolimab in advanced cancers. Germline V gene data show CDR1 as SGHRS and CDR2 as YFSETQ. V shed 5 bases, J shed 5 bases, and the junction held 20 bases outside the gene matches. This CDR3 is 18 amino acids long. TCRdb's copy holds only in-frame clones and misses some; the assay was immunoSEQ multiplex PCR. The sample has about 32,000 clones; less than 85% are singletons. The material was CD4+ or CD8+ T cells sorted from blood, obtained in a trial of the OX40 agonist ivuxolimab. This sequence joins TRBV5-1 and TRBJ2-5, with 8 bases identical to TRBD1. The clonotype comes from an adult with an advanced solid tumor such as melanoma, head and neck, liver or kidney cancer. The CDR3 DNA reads TGCGCCAGCAGGCACCATCCGGGACAGGCTATGAACTGGGAGACCCAGTACTTC. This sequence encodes CASRHHPGQAMNWETQYF.